This entry lists 28 T cell receptor beta chains sequenced from one sample in a study of T cells in Graves' hyperthyroidism and ophthalmopathy. RNA transcripts were the template for amplifying TCR beta CDR3 regions. A set of HTBI primers served as the primers for a first-round RT-PCR of the TCR CDR3. TCRdb independently ran MiXCR on the multiplex PCR reads; one entry per CDR3 protein. Found here are about 290,000 distinct CDR3 sequences, approximately 17% of them singletons; the top ten hold around a third. The sample consisted of blood. These receptors all come from a man younger than 45 with Graves' hyperthyroidism.

The chain combines TRBV20-1 with TRBJ2-1, with 7 bases lining up with TRBD1. The V segment lost 5 bases and the J segment 10 bases; nucleotides outside the gene matches: 14. Germline-derived CDR1 and CDR2 are DFQATT and SNEGSKA (reference sequence). CDR3 length: 14 residues. The CDR3 protein is CSAGEDRSSGEQFF. CDR3 in DNA: TGCAGTGCTGGTGAGGACAGGTCCTCAGGGGAGCAGTTCTTC.

The gene calls are TRBV15 and TRBJ1-1; 7 nucleotides agree with TRBD1. This CDR3 spans 15 amino acids. The germline V gene encodes CDR1 LNHNV and CDR2 YYDKDF (reference sequence). V lost 0 bases and J lost 4; bases outside the gene matches: 5. The CDR3 DNA reads as TGTGCCACCAGCAGAGAAGGGGGCCCGACCACTGAAGCTTTCTTT. The encoded protein is CATSREGGPTTEAFF.

This clonotype is labeled medium-sized. The CDR3 here is CASSPILGVNEQFF. CDR3 coding DNA: TGTGCCAGCAGTCCAATCCTAGGGGTAAATGAGCAGTTCTTC. The chain uses TRBV28 and TRBJ2-1; perhaps TRBD1 as D (5 bases). Looked up from germline, CDR1 is MDHEN and CDR2 is SYDVKM. V lost 5 bases, J lost 7 bases, and 15 bases lay in between. The CDR3 contains 14 residues.

The chain is built from TRBV6-2 or TRBV6-3 and TRBJ1-3; no definite D call. Looked up from germline, CDR1 is MNHEY and CDR2 is SVGEGT. This CDR3 comprises 15 residues. The V gene lost 6 bases and the J gene lost 0 bases, with 12 bases spanning the gap. CDR3: CASRSDRTSGNTIYF. CDR3 sequence (DNA): TGTGCCAGCAGATCCGACCGTACCTCTGGAAACACCATATATTTT.

This clonotype was observed many times. The V gene is TRBV7-3, the J gene TRBJ2-1, with D possibly called TRBD1 or TRBD2 (6 bases each). In germline, CDR1 is SGHTA, CDR2 FQGTGA. This CDR3 is 14 amino acids long. The CDR3 DNA reads as TGTGCTTCTGCCGGGGCGGGACAATTCGATGAGCAGTTCTTC. This encodes CASAGAGQFDEQFF.

This clonotype was found many times. The rearrangement joins TRBV28 to TRBJ1-1, with a tentative D call TRBD1 (6 bases). The CDR3 runs 15 residues. The V end lost 8 bases, the J end lost 3 bases, and 19 bases lay between the germline ends. In germline, CDR1 is MDHEN, CDR2 SYDVKM. CDR3 coding DNA: TGTGCCAGCCGAATAGGGGGGGCCATGGACACTGAAGCTTTCTTT. Amino acid sequence: CASRIGGAMDTEAFF.

This clonotype appeared a few times. CDR3 residues: CASSIHQAGQPQHF. The CDR3 DNA follows: TGTGCCAGTAGTATTCATCAGGCGGGCCAGCCCCAGCATTTT. The V and J genes are TRBV19 and TRBJ1-5; D is ambiguous. CDR1 LNHDA and CDR2 SQIVND come from the germline V gene (reference sequence). The CDR3 has 14 residues. Trimming stripped 3 bases from V and 7 bases from J, with 13 bases between.

On this clonotype: A much larger clone lies one base from this, so it may be a read error. The chain uses TRBV6-4 and TRBJ2-2; D is perhaps TRBD1 (6 bases). Germline CDR1 MRHNA, CDR2 SNTAGT. The germline V and J ends were trimmed by 9 bases and 0 bases, with 14 bases remaining between them. The CDR3 contains 15 residues. CDR3 DNA: TGTGCCAGTCGGGCAGGGGTGACGAACACCGGGGAGCTGTTTTTT. Its protein is CASRAGVTNTGELFF.

This clonotype has a handful of counts. The rearrangement uses TRBV5-1 and TRBJ2-1, with TRBD2 matching over 7 bases. Trimming took 0 bases from V and 4 from J; bases not matched to a gene: 4. Germline CDR1 SGHRS, CDR2 YFSETQ. CDR3 length: 15 residues. CDR3 residues: CASSLAGREYNEQFF. CDR3 nucleotide sequence: TGCGCCAGCAGCTTGGCTGGGCGGGAGTACAATGAGCAGTTCTTC.

The chain couples TRBV24-1 to TRBJ2-3; TRBD1 matches at 8 bases. The V gene's germline CDR1 is KGHDR and CDR2 SFDVKD. This CDR3 has 14 residues. The trim removed 7 bases at V and 4 bases at J, leaving 6 bases unmatched. The DNA of the CDR3 is TGTGCCACCAGCCTCAGGGGGCCCGCAGATACGCAGTATTTT. It encodes CATSLRGPADTQYF.

The chain is built from TRBV11-1 and TRBJ1-5, with D unclear. Germline-derived CDR1 and CDR2 are SGHAT and FQDESV (reference sequence). Trimming took off 3 bases at V and 6 bases at J, with 9 bases between the two ends. This CDR3 comprises 13 residues. This CDR3 reads CASSFDLAQPQHF. The CDR3 bases are TGTGCCAGCAGCTTTGACCTCGCTCAGCCCCAGCATTTT.

This clonotype turned up a few times. The chain joins TRBV5-1 to TRBJ2-6; D remains unclear. CDR1 is SGHRS and CDR2 is YFSETQ in the germline V gene. The CDR3 runs to 11 residues. In DNA, the CDR3 is TGCCACGCCTCTGGGGCCAACGTCCTGACTTTC. Protein sequence: CHASGANVLTF.

This clonotype was counted at least ten times. The chain recombines TRBV5-1 with TRBJ1-5; D is undetermined. V was cut by 0 bases and J by 7 bases, with 8 bases left in between. CDR3 length: 13 amino acids. CDR1 is SGHRS, CDR2 YFSETQ, per germline. CDR3 DNA: TGCGCCAGCAGCTTGGGGCAATCCCAGCCCCAGCATTTT. Its protein product is CASSLGQSQPQHF.

The V and J genes are TRBV5-1 and TRBJ2-6; perhaps D is TRBD1 or TRBD2 (5 bases each). Germline CDR1 reads SGHRS; CDR2 reads YFSETQ. The CDR3 is made up of 16 amino acids. The germline V and J ends were trimmed by 2 bases and 4 bases, with 13 bases remaining between them. CDR3 sequence: CASSLPGTGGANVLTF. The CDR3 DNA sequence: TGCGCCAGCAGCTTACCCGGGACGGGGGGGGCCAACGTCCTGACTTTC.

This clonotype was seen many times. The chain joins TRBV5-1 to TRBJ1-1; possibly TRBD1 for D (6 bases). Germline V CDR1 and CDR2: SGHRS, YFSETQ. V lost 3 bases and J lost 8, with 17 bases in between. The CDR3 contains 14 residues. CDR3 sequence reads: CASSSGMRGAEAFF. The CDR3 DNA follows: TGCGCCAGCAGCTCGGGGATGAGGGGGGCCGAAGCTTTCTTT.

This clonotype was detected ten times or more. CDR3 bases: TGTGCCAGCAGTGAAGAAATAGCGGGAGGGGGTGAGCAGTTCTTC. Translating gives CASSEEIAGGGEQFF. The gene calls are TRBV2 and TRBJ2-1; 11 bases match TRBD2. The CDR3 length is 15 residues. Germline V CDR1 and CDR2: SNHLY, FYNNEI. The junction had 5 bases not matched to a gene; V was cut back by 1 base and J by 9 bases.

The sample holds a few counts of this clonotype. The rearrangement links TRBV30 to TRBJ2-5; the D gene is possibly TRBD1 (5 bases). The CDR3 runs 15 residues. Trimming shortened V by 1 base and J by 5 bases, and 17 bases separated the two germline ends. The V gene's germline CDR1 is GTSNPN and CDR2 SVGIG (reference sequence). CDR3 amino acids: CAWSGQGDAGETQYF. CDR3 DNA: TGTGCCTGGAGTGGCCAAGGGGATGCTGGGGAGACCCAGTACTTC.

This clonotype was recorded many times. The rearrangement joins TRBV6-2 or TRBV6-3 to TRBJ2-1; TRBD2 matches 9 bases. V shed 10 bases and J 9 bases; nucleotides not matched to a gene: 16. The CDR3 covers 15 residues. In germline, CDR1 is MNHEY, CDR2 SVGEGT. DNA of the CDR3: TGTGCCACCACGAATAGTCTAGCGGGATCGAGTGAGCAGTTCTTC. This translates into CATTNSLAGSSEQFF.

This clonotype showed up many times. CDR3 sequence reads: CASGRGVDYEQYF. CDR3 nucleotides: TGTGCTAGTGGAAGGGGTGTGGACTACGAGCAGTACTTC. The chain carries TRBV12-5 and TRBJ2-7; D possibly corresponds to TRBD1 (5 bases). The V end was cut by 6 bases, the J end by 3 bases, with 12 bases between. The germline V gene encodes CDR1 LGHNT and CDR2 FRNRAP. This CDR3 comprises 13 residues.

This clonotype has only a few counts. The chain couples TRBV7-9 to TRBJ2-1; D is undetermined. V gave up 3 bases and J gave up 6 bases, with 12 bases separating them. The CDR3 runs to 14 residues. Germline CDR1 reads SEHNR; CDR2 reads FQNEAQ (reference sequence). The CDR3 DNA reads TGTGCCAGCAGCTTTCCCGTGCCGTCCAATGAGCAGTTCTTC. Encoded protein: CASSFPVPSNEQFF.

The table lists this clonotype with many counts. The V gene is TRBV12-3 or TRBV12-4, the J gene TRBJ2-7, with 7 bases matching TRBD2. V dropped 5 bases and J dropped 2; count of bases not matched to a gene: 12. The CDR3 extends over 16 amino acids. The CDR3 spells CASSARLAHQTYEQYF. The CDR3 nucleotides are TGTGCCAGCAGTGCCCGACTAGCCCACCAAACCTACGAGCAGTACTTC.

This clonotype showed up just a few times. The chain uses TRBV15 and TRBJ1-1; no reliable D call. The CDR3 sequence is 15 residues long. V lost 0 bases to trimming and J lost 3 bases, with 11 bases between them. Germline V gene data show CDR1 as LNHNV and CDR2 as YYDKDF (reference sequence). The CDR3 reads CATSREYSQYTEAFF. The CDR3 region has the DNA TGTGCCACCAGCAGAGAATACAGCCAATACACTGAAGCTTTCTTT. Together with reference TRBV15 and TRBJ1-1, the CDR3 gives the full variable domain: DAMVIQNPRYQVTQFGKPVTLSCSQTLNHNVMYWYQQKSSQAPKLLFHYYDKDFNNEADTPDNFQSRRPNTSFCFLDIRSPGLGDTAMYLCATSREYSQYTEAFFGQGTRLTVV.

The CDR3, as DNA: TGTGCCAGCAACCTAGGACAGACCTACGAGCAGTACTTC. It specifies CASNLGQTYEQYF. The chain couples TRBV27 to TRBJ2-7, with D perhaps TRBD1 (6 bases). V dropped 7 bases and J dropped 2 bases, with 12 bases sitting between them. The CDR3 has 13 amino acids. Germline CDR1 MNHEY, CDR2 SMNVEV (reference sequence).

In this sample, this clonotype turned up a few times. The V call is TRBV28, the J call TRBJ2-7; D uncertain. Trimming removed 5 bases at V and 3 bases at J, with 14 bases between. The CDR3 runs 14 residues. Germline V gives CDR1 MDHEN, CDR2 SYDVKM. CDR3 residues: CASSRPKLSYEQYF. CDR3 nucleotide sequence: TGTGCCAGCAGTCGACCCAAATTAAGCTACGAGCAGTACTTC.

This clonotype was picked up many times. The chain employs TRBV7-2 and TRBJ1-5; 7 bases align to TRBD1. Germline loops: CDR1 SGHTA, CDR2 FQGNSA. V was pared by 0 bases and J by 3 bases, with 5 bases of the junction left unmatched. This CDR3 is 16 amino acids long. CDR3 DNA: TGTGCCAGCAGCTTAGCGTGGGACAGCTACAATCAGCCCCAGCATTTT. Translated, it gives CASSLAWDSYNQPQHF.

Concerning this clonotype: One junction end disagrees with the germline gene, perhaps due to a read error. V is TRBV13 and J is TRBJ2-5, with 7 bases aligning to TRBD2. The CDR3 totals 12 residues. Germline V lookup: CDR1 PRHDT, CDR2 FYEKMQ (reference sequence). The chain's CDR3 is CVSSLAGRLVYF. CDR3 nucleotide sequence: TGTGTCAGCAGCTTAGCGGGCAGGCTGGTATACTTC.

This clonotype was found many times. The chain carries TRBV2 and TRBJ1-5; D unresolved. This CDR3 region has 13 residues. The germline V gene encodes CDR1 SNHLY and CDR2 FYNNEI. Trimming removed 7 bases at V and 3 bases at J, with 10 bases between. CDR3 DNA sequence: TGTGCCAGCATGTCCGGGCCCAATCAGCCCCAGCATTTT. Protein product: CASMSGPNQPQHF.

This clonotype was recorded a few times. The rearrangement links TRBV27 to TRBJ1-4; tentatively, D is TRBD1 (6 bases). Per the germline V gene, CDR1 is MNHEY and CDR2 is SMNVEV (reference sequence). V lost 8 bases to trimming and J lost 11 bases, with 21 bases between them. This CDR3 has 14 residues. The CDR3 region is CASGLRGALGKLFF. The CDR3 region has the DNA TGTGCCAGCGGGTTGAGGGGGGCGCTCGGGAAACTGTTTTTT.